This is a list of T cell receptor beta chains from one sample in a study of CD8 T cells in ankylosing spondylitis. A single record per CDR3 protein comes from TCRdb applying MiXCR to the 5' RACE reads. This sample has around 90,000 distinct CDR3 sequences, with approximately 30% found just once. Sequences were obtained from blood, either unsorted or a sorted T cell fraction (not recorded which). These receptors all stem from a male donor with ankylosing spondylitis or in good health (not recorded which). The CDR3 runs from the conserved cysteine through the conserved F or W. Each record gives: D gene, J gene, clone size, V gene, CDR3 protein, CDR3 DNA. The D gene is left open where the match is weak. The size entry is marked missing in some rows and otherwise reads once, few, many or a size class.

d_gene: NA; j_gene: TRBJ2-1; abundance: NA; v_gene: TRBV7-6; CDR3aa: CASSLGSAGGTTLPPSYNEQFF; CDR3nt: TGTGCCAGCAGCTTAGGATCGGCGGGCGGGACCACGTTGCCCCCCTCTTACAATGAGCAGTTCTTC
d_gene: NA; j_gene: TRBJ2-2; abundance: few; v_gene: TRBV12-3/TRBV12-4; CDR3aa: CASIGANTGELFF; CDR3nt: TGTGCCAGCATAGGAGCGAACACCGGGGAGCTGTTTTTT
d_gene: NA; j_gene: TRBJ1-1; abundance: NA; v_gene: TRBV18; CDR3aa: CASSPTMGTEAFF; CDR3nt: TGTGCCAGCTCACCGACCATGGGCACTGAAGCTTTCTTT
d_gene: TRBD1; j_gene: TRBJ1-4; abundance: NA; v_gene: TRBV5-1; CDR3aa: CASSLEAGGTNEKLFF; CDR3nt: TGCGCCAGCAGCTTGGAGGCAGGGGGCACTAATGAAAAACTGTTTTTT
d_gene: NA; j_gene: TRBJ2-1; abundance: NA; v_gene: TRBV9; CDR3aa: CASSGRYGGAHYNEQFF; CDR3nt: TGTGCCAGCAGCGGGAGGTATGGGGGGGCCCATTACAATGAGCAGTTCTTC
d_gene: NA; j_gene: TRBJ1-1; abundance: few; v_gene: TRBV5-6; CDR3aa: CASSLKARAGAFF; CDR3nt: TGTGCCAGCAGCTTGAAGGCCCGGGCTGGAGCTTTCTTT
d_gene: NA; j_gene: TRBJ2-6; abundance: few; v_gene: TRBV27; CDR3aa: CASSFRDSGANVLTF; CDR3nt: TGTGCCAGCAGTTTCAGGGACTCTGGGGCCAACGTCCTGACTTTC
d_gene: NA; j_gene: TRBJ2-5; abundance: few; v_gene: TRBV5-1; CDR3aa: CASSLGGLQETQYF; CDR3nt: TGCGCCAGCAGCTTGGGAGGACTACAAGAGACCCAGTACTTC
d_gene: NA; j_gene: TRBJ1-1; abundance: few; v_gene: TRBV5-1; CDR3aa: CASSWTGTVNTEAFF; CDR3nt: TGCGCCAGCAGCTGGACCGGGACCGTGAACACTGAAGCTTTCTTT
d_gene: NA; j_gene: TRBJ2-1; abundance: NA; v_gene: TRBV7-2; CDR3aa: CASSLGWNNEQFF; CDR3nt: TGTGCCAGCAGCTTAGGTTGGAACAATGAGCAGTTCTTC
d_gene: NA; j_gene: TRBJ2-7; abundance: NA; v_gene: TRBV20-1; CDR3aa: CSARGGTHAYEQYF; CDR3nt: TGCAGTGCTAGAGGCGGGACACATGCCTACGAGCAGTACTTC
d_gene: TRBD1; j_gene: TRBJ2-5; abundance: NA; v_gene: TRBV12-3/TRBV12-4; CDR3aa: CASSLGQGTRETQYF; CDR3nt: TGTGCCAGCAGTTTAGGACAGGGGACGCGAGAGACCCAGTACTTC
d_gene: TRBD2; j_gene: TRBJ2-1; abundance: NA; v_gene: TRBV7-2; CDR3aa: CASSFGTAGVYEQFF; CDR3nt: TGTGCCAGCAGCTTCGGAACAGCGGGGGTTTATGAGCAGTTCTTC
d_gene: NA; j_gene: TRBJ1-4; abundance: NA; v_gene: TRBV10-3; CDR3aa: CAIRQENEKLFF; CDR3nt: TGTGCCATCAGGCAGGAGAATGAAAAACTGTTTTTT
d_gene: TRBD1; j_gene: TRBJ1-1; abundance: NA; v_gene: TRBV5-5; CDR3aa: CASSLAGGQRYTEAFF; CDR3nt: TGTGCCAGCAGCTTGGCCGGGGGACAGCGGTATACTGAAGCTTTCTTT
d_gene: NA; j_gene: TRBJ1-1; abundance: few; v_gene: TRBV13; CDR3aa: CASSDGGDVAFF; CDR3nt: TGTGCCAGCAGTGACGGTGGAGACGTGGCTTTCTTT
d_gene: NA; j_gene: TRBJ2-6; abundance: few; v_gene: TRBV7-2; CDR3aa: CASSPGANVLTF; CDR3nt: TGTGCCAGCAGCCCCGGGGCCAACGTCCTGACTTTC
d_gene: NA; j_gene: TRBJ2-3; abundance: NA; v_gene: TRBV19; CDR3aa: CASSIQRATDTQYF; CDR3nt: TGTGCCAGTAGTATCCAGCGAGCGACAGATACGCAGTATTTT
d_gene: NA; j_gene: TRBJ1-2; abundance: NA; v_gene: TRBV5-1; CDR3aa: CASSLSGVYGYTF; CDR3nt: TGCGCCAGCAGCTTGTCAGGGGTCTATGGCTACACCTTC